This TCR beta chain was found in a study of blood T cell repertoires in COVID-19. Study as a whole: Whether acute or convalescent, the COVID-19 samples came from the United States, Italy and Spain. Sources were T cells, B-cell-depleted T cells, or PBMCs; the material itself was cDNA or gDNA.

Cohort 3 recovered donors had two negative PCRs, clearance, or symptom resolution. Per the germline V gene, CDR1 is ENHRY and CDR2 is SYGVKD. The CDR3 length is 15 residues. Trimming took 5 bases from V and 1 from J, leaving 13 bases between them. Original processing notes: Counts of nucleated cells, estimated from reference gene primer amplification, were obtained. Method: immunoSEQ multiplex PCR; TCRdb's copy keeps in-frame clones and lacks some. That table is the source of V, J and clone size, and D and trimming were worked out from the DNA. The data contain 360,000 or so clones, 83% of them singletons.

Material for sequencing was PBMCs or T cells enriched from blood (not recorded which). The chain has TRBV10-3 and TRBJ2-3, with D possibly matching TRBD2 (6 bases). This TCR came from a woman aged 45 to 65 who had recovered from COVID-19. The CDR3 loop reads CAISSGTGRTDTQYF. The CDR3 DNA follows: TGTGCCATCAGTTCCGGGACTGGCCGCACAGATACGCAGTATTTT.